Sequencing of this TCR beta chain was carried out in a study of tumor-infiltrating lymphocytes in primary liver carcinoma. The CDR3 runs 15 residues. CDR1 SQVTM and CDR2 ANQGSEA come from the germline V gene. About this clonotype itself: Its antigen is currently unknown.

Study-wide results and caveats: Tumor-blood pairs (like tumor-adjacent pairs) overlapped less than tumor region pairs did.

A primer in the constant region served to generate TCR beta cDNA from roughly 520 ng of total RNA. Sequencing libraries for TCR beta derived from three nested multiplex PCR rounds that used slightly modified ARM-PCR. Each of the first two PCR rounds ran roughly 9 cycles with TRBV1-TRBV30 forward and C-beta reverse primers. TCRdb itself ran the multiplex PCR reads through MiXCR, one entry per CDR3 protein. The table has 50,000 to 60,000 distinct CDR3 sequences, 60% to 80% seen once. Both RNA and DNA were isolated together from around 20-30 mg of bulk tissue that had not been sorted. Input material: liver tumor tissue from sampling region 5. Indicated subset: tumor region T5, tumor centre. The clonotype comes from a man aged 35 to 55 with primary liver carcinoma and hepatitis B virus infection. The chain recombines TRBV29-1 with TRBJ2-1; 7 nucleotides line up with TRBD2. The DNA of the CDR3 is TGCAACGCTGGACTAGTGGGAGGGTTCTACAATGAGCAGTTCTTC. This translates into CNAGLVGGFYNEQFF.